Listed below are T cell receptor beta chains from one sample, sequenced in a study of Tregs in tolerant kidney transplant recipients. The repertoire was sequenced with immunoSEQ multiplex PCR; TCRdb's copy has only in-frame clones and lacks some. The sample contains 15,000 to 20,000 clones, approximately 60% of which appear only once. Antigens of these TCRs are unknown. Sequencing was performed on Tregs from blood cultured with allogeneic cells. These receptors were obtained from a human donor in good health. CDR3s include the opening cysteine and the closing phenylalanine or tryptophan. Clone size appears in some rows only: once, few, many, or a class for an expanded clone.

clone size: few; V gene: TRBV18; J gene: TRBJ1-5; CDR3 length: 13; CDR3 protein: CASSPTANQPQHF
clone size: medium-sized; V gene: TRBV4-1; J gene: TRBJ1-5; CDR3 length: 17; CDR3 protein: CASSQGAFPTGISPQHF
clone size: -; V gene: TRBV5-1; J gene: TRBJ2-1; CDR3 length: 11; CDR3 protein: CASSLLNEQFF
clone size: few; V gene: TRBV11-1; J gene: TRBJ1-2; CDR3 length: 14; CDR3 protein: CASSFRTGPHGYTF
clone size: few; V gene: TRBV29-1; J gene: TRBJ2-2; CDR3 length: 14; CDR3 protein: CSVRDQKNTGELFF
clone size: -; V gene: TRBV7-2; J gene: -; CDR3 length: 14; CDR3 protein: CASSPRRSAREQYF
clone size: -; V gene: TRBV2; J gene: TRBJ1-4; CDR3 length: 15; CDR3 protein: CASSEEPQRQGKLFF
clone size: -; V gene: TRBV2; J gene: TRBJ1-4; CDR3 length: 14; CDR3 protein: CASSEVGGQEKLFF
clone size: -; V gene: TRBV9; J gene: TRBJ2-3; CDR3 length: 16; CDR3 protein: CASSVAPGGSRDTQYF
clone size: few; V gene: TRBV4-3; J gene: TRBJ2-3; CDR3 length: 20; CDR3 protein: CASSQELVGSGLTSTDTQYF
clone size: -; V gene: TRBV4-1; J gene: TRBJ2-7; CDR3 length: 15; CDR3 protein: CASSQDWQEPYEQYF
clone size: -; V gene: TRBV9; J gene: TRBJ1-2; CDR3 length: 14; CDR3 protein: CASSAQGVGYGYTF
clone size: -; V gene: TRBV7-2; J gene: TRBJ2-3; CDR3 length: 15; CDR3 protein: CASSPRGAPADTQYF
clone size: -; V gene: TRBV4-3; J gene: TRBJ2-7; CDR3 length: 13; CDR3 protein: CASSQGPGFEQYF
clone size: -; V gene: TRBV7-9; J gene: TRBJ2-1; CDR3 length: 16; CDR3 protein: CASTPTGGKGDHEQFF
clone size: -; V gene: TRBV15; J gene: TRBJ2-5; CDR3 length: 15; CDR3 protein: CATSRRWRATETQYF
clone size: medium-sized; V gene: TRBV7-6; J gene: TRBJ1-3; CDR3 length: 13; CDR3 protein: CASSSLGGNTIYF
clone size: many; V gene: TRBV29-1; J gene: TRBJ1-2; CDR3 length: 13; CDR3 protein: CSVGSGIAYGYTF
clone size: once; V gene: TRBV5-4; J gene: TRBJ1-4; CDR3 length: 17; CDR3 protein: CASSLARGDRTNEKLFF
clone size: -; V gene: TRBV6-5; J gene: TRBJ2-3; CDR3 length: 14; CDR3 protein: CASRKRFGTDTQYF
clone size: -; V gene: TRBV7-3; J gene: TRBJ2-2; CDR3 length: 12; CDR3 protein: CASSLRSGELFF
clone size: -; V gene: TRBV4-2; J gene: TRBJ2-1; CDR3 length: 19; CDR3 protein: CASSPTRTGTSELLGEQFF